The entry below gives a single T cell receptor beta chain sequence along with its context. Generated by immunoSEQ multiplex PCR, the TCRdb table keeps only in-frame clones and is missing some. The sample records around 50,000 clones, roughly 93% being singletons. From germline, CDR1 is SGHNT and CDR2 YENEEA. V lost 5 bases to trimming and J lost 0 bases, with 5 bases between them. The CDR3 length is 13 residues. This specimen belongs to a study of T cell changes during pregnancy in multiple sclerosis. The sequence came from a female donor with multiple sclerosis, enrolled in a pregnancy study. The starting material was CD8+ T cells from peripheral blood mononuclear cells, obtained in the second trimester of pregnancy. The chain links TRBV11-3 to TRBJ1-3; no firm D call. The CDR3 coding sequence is TGTGCCAGCAGCCAAGCCTCTGGAAACACCATATATTTT. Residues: CASSQASGNTIYF.